This TCR beta chain was obtained from a study of T cell responses to AZD1222 COVID-19 vaccine. V dropped 3 bases and J dropped 1 base, with 14 bases sitting between them. From germline, CDR1 is SGDLS and CDR2 YYNGEE. The CDR3 is 16 residues long. Study outcomes and limitations: No day 14 peak samples; only post-peak repertoires were characterized. Females outnumbered males among donors, who were mostly white British; clonal diversity was possibly underestimated. Reportedly, nearly half the spike-specific TCRs target unmutated variant regions.

There are a few counts of this clone. Its matching antigen is unknown. This table comes from immunoSEQ multiplex PCR, and its TCRdb copy is limited to in-frame clones, with some not included. The table records 75,000 to 100,000 clones, 70% to 90% of them present only once. Specimen: peripheral blood, collected on day 0 of AZD1222 vaccination. The V call is TRBV9, the J call TRBJ2-1; TRBD2 is a possible D gene (6 bases). This receptor was obtained from an adult in good health. In nucleotides, the CDR3 is TGTGCCAGCAGCGCCAAGCGGGCCCAATCCTACAATGAGCAGTTCTTC. Protein: CASSAKRAQSYNEQFF.